Listed below are T cell receptor beta chains from one sample, sequenced in a study of Graves' ophthalmopathy and Graves' hyperthyroidism. TCRdb re-called the multiplex PCR reads with MiXCR, one entry per CDR3 protein. The table records approximately 160,000 distinct CDR3 sequences, 39% of them present only once. Sequenced material: peripheral blood. Receptors originate from a man aged 25 to 40 with Graves' ophthalmopathy. The CDR3 runs from the conserved cysteine through the conserved F or W. Fields, in order: J gene, clone size, V gene, D gene, CDR3 DNA, CDR3 protein. D genes are given only for firm matches. A clone size is listed for some rows: how often the clone was seen (once, few, many), or a class if it is expanded.

TRBJ1-2,.,TRBV11-2,.,TGTGCCAGCAGCTTAGGGTCTGGGAGATCGGACTATGGCTACACCTTC,CASSLGSGRSDYGYTF
TRBJ2-6,many,TRBV10-3,.,TGTGCCATCCGGTCTCCGGGACAATTGACCACCACCTCTGGGGCCAACGTCCTGACTTTC,CAIRSPGQLTTTSGANVLTF
TRBJ2-7,many,TRBV15,.,TGTGCCACCAGAAAATATAGCGGTTCTAGCTCCTACGAGCAGTACTTC,CATRKYSGSSSYEQYF
TRBJ2-2,.,TRBV7-9,TRBD2,TGTGCCAGCTGGAGGCCGGGACTAGTATCCGGGGAGCTGTTTTTT,CASWRPGLVSGELFF
TRBJ1-5,many,TRBV12-3/TRBV12-4,.,TGTGCCAGCAATTTGGGTGGCTTGGGCGATCAGCCCCAGCATTTT,CASNLGGLGDQPQHF
TRBJ2-7,.,TRBV28,.,TGTGCCAGCAGGGGGGGTGGGACTGACTACGAGCAGTACTTC,CASRGGGTDYEQYF
TRBJ2-7,.,TRBV12-3/TRBV12-4,.,TGTGCCAGCAGTTCCCCCGGGACCCAGAGCTCCTACGAGCAGTACTTC,CASSSPGTQSSYEQYF
TRBJ2-7,.,TRBV6-1,TRBD2,TGTGCCAGCAGCCCCGGTACTAGCGGGGAGTACGAGCAGTACTTC,CASSPGTSGEYEQYF
TRBJ2-5,many,TRBV24-1,.,TGTGCCACCAGTGATTTGCAAGGGGTGCAGGGGGAGACCCAGTACTTC,CATSDLQGVQGETQYF
TRBJ2-6,many,TRBV30,TRBD2,TGTGCCTGGAGTCTCGCTAGCGGGAAAGGCGCTGGGGCCAACGTCCTGACTTTC,CAWSLASGKGAGANVLTF
TRBJ2-5,.,TRBV7-2,.,TGTGCCAGCAGCTCGACAGGGTGGGACTACAAGCAGTACTTC,CASSSTGWDYKQYF
TRBJ2-2,many,TRBV24-1,.,TGTGCCACCAGGGCAGCGAACACCGGGGAGCTGTTTTTT,CATRAANTGELFF
TRBJ1-1,once,TRBV20-1,.,TGCAGTGCTATACCTCGGGGGAGTGCCACTGAAGCTTTCTTT,CSAIPRGSATEAFF
TRBJ1-5,few,TRBV7-8,TRBD1,TGTGCCAGCAGCTCCCTAGACAGGGGTAGGGCTCAGCCCCAGCATTTT,CASSSLDRGRAQPQHF
TRBJ1-5,.,TRBV2,TRBD1,TGTGCCAGCAGGGACAGGGCTGGTTTGGGCAATCAGCCCCAGCATTTT,CASRDRAGLGNQPQHF
TRBJ2-7,many,TRBV27,.,TGTGCCAGCAGCTCCGAGCAGTACTTC,CASSSEQYF
TRBJ2-7,many,TRBV6-5,.,TGTGCCAGCAGAGGACTGGGGGAGCAGTACTTC,CASRGLGEQYF